This record covers a single T cell receptor (beta chain). Extracted RNA was reverse transcribed, and the resulting cDNA served as sequencing template. Using immunoSEQ multiplex PCR, the repertoire was profiled, and TCRdb retains in-frame clones only, with some absent. The sample holds about 200,000 clones; about three fifths are singletons and the top ten take 5.5%. This specimen comes from a study of CD8+ T cells in alopecia areata. At the level of the study: Patients in the study were on tofacitinib for 6 to 18 months, then off it for 6 months.

The CDR3 runs to 14 residues. V lost 5 bases, J lost 2 bases, and 12 bases lay in between. Germline assignment: CDR1 LNHDA and CDR2 SQIVND (reference sequence). Indicated treatment: oral pan-JAK inhibitor, 5-10 mg twice daily. V and J are TRBV19 and TRBJ1-1, with D possibly matching TRBD1 (5 bases). The sample consisted of CD4+ T cells sorted from blood, taken at week 24, from a patient treated with tofacitinib. This receptor was taken from a human donor with alopecia areata. The CDR3: CASSRRDGNTEAFF. The CDR3 nucleotides are TGTGCCAGTAGTCGGCGGGACGGCAACACTGAAGCTTTCTTT.